A selection of T cell receptor beta chains follows, all from one sample in a study of long-term antiretroviral therapy in people with HIV. Method: immunoSEQ multiplex PCR; TCRdb's copy keeps in-frame clones and lacks some. The data hold more than 35,000 clones, with roughly 80% observed a single time. The material sequenced was unsorted PBMCs, taken 1.5 years after starting antiretroviral therapy. These receptors were obtained from a man between 18 and 29 years old with HIV. Both conserved end residues are part of each CDR3. D genes are given only for firm matches. Clone size is given for some rows only: seen once, a few or many times, or a class if the clone is expanded.

d_gene	v_gene	abundance	j_gene	CDR3aa	CDR3nt
.	TRBV15	few	TRBJ1-5	CATSRDRSTSNQPQHF	TGTGCCACCAGCAGAGATCGATCGACTAGCAATCAGCCCCAGCATTTT
TRBD1	TRBV11-3	.	TRBJ2-1	CASSPGTGGNEQFF	TGTGCCAGCAGCCCCGGGACAGGGGGGAATGAGCAGTTCTTC
TRBD1	TRBV11-3	.	TRBJ2-5	CASSLGGTGPQTQYF	TGTGCCAGCAGCTTAGGGGGGACAGGGCCACAGACCCAGTACTTC
TRBD1	TRBV4-3	.	TRBJ2-3	CASGDRGRSTDTQYF	TGCGCCAGCGGGGACAGGGGGAGAAGCACAGATACGCAGTATTTT
TRBD1	TRBV5-1	.	TRBJ2-7	CASSLTGTGGYEQYF	TGCGCCAGCAGCTTGACGGGGACAGGGGGCTACGAGCAGTACTTC
.	TRBV7-2	.	TRBJ2-7	CASSLGIEYNYEQYF	TGTGCCAGCAGCTTAGGTATAGAGTACAACTACGAGCAGTACTTC
.	TRBV19	.	TRBJ2-3	CASSIAGPTVVMTDTQYF	TGTGCCAGTAGTATAGCAGGCCCGACTGTGGTCATGACAGATACGCAGTATTTT
.	TRBV7-2	.	TRBJ2-2	CASSLEVGPGELFF	TGTGCCAGCAGCTTAGAGGTTGGTCCCGGGGAGCTGTTTTTT
TRBD2	TRBV5-1	.	TRBJ2-1	CASSAGTSGSNEQFF	TGCGCCAGCAGCGCCGGGACTAGCGGGAGCAATGAGCAGTTCTTC
.	TRBV18	.	TRBJ1-1	CASSAGQRNTEAFF	TGTGCCAGCTCAGCTGGACAGAGGAACACTGAAGCTTTCTTT
TRBD2	TRBV27	.	TRBJ2-1	CASSPSGTPYNEQFF	TGTGCCAGCAGTCCCAGCGGGACCCCCTACAATGAGCAGTTCTTC
TRBD2	TRBV7-9	few	TRBJ2-7	CASSSGTSGASYEQYF	TGTGCCAGCAGCTCCGGGACTAGCGGTGCCTCCTACGAGCAGTACTTC
.	TRBV14	.	TRBJ2-3	CASSHGWIDTQYF	TGTGCCAGCAGCCATGGGTGGATAGATACGCAGTATTTT
TRBD1	TRBV4-1	.	TRBJ1-4	CASSTGEGANEKLFF	TGCGCCAGCAGCACAGGGGAAGGGGCTAATGAAAAACTGTTTTTT
.	TRBV28	.	TRBJ1-2	CASSLYDSRNGYTF	TGTGCCAGCAGTTTATACGACAGTAGGAACGGCTACACCTTC
.	TRBV18	.	TRBJ1-1	CASQSGLEAFF	TGTGCCAGCCAGTCGGGGTTGGAAGCTTTCTTT
TRBD2	TRBV10-3	.	TRBJ2-4	CAISDGLGRAKNIQYF	TGTGCCATCAGTGATGGTCTGGGGAGGGCTAAAAACATTCAGTACTTC
TRBD1	TRBV18	.	TRBJ1-3	CASSPEQGASGNTIYF	TGTGCCAGCTCACCAGAACAGGGGGCATCTGGAAACACCATATATTTT
.	TRBV25-1	.	TRBJ2-7	CASSTGRAEQYF	TGTGCCAGCAGTACCGGTAGAGCCGAGCAGTACTTC
.	TRBV6-5	.	TRBJ2-2	CASSYSGLLITGELFF	TGTGCCAGCAGTTACTCCGGGCTCCTGATCACCGGGGAGCTGTTTTTT
.	TRBV5-6	.	TRBJ1-5	CASSLGSVYSNQPQHF	TGTGCCAGCAGCTTGGGGTCAGTTTATAGCAATCAGCCCCAGCATTTT
.	TRBV6-5	.	TRBJ1-2	CASSYGGTESNYGYTF	TGTGCCAGCAGTTACGGTGGAACAGAGAGTAACTATGGCTACACCTTC
TRBD1	TRBV28	.	TRBJ1-2	CASRNPDRGANYGYTF	TGTGCCAGCAGGAACCCAGACAGGGGTGCTAACTATGGCTACACCTTC
TRBD1	TRBV9	.	TRBJ1-4	CASTKGTGATNEKLFF	TGTGCCAGCACCAAAGGGACAGGCGCAACTAATGAAAAACTGTTTTTT
TRBD1	TRBV18	.	TRBJ2-2	CASSPSTGPGELFF	TGTGCCAGCTCACCCTCGACAGGGCCCGGGGAGCTGTTTTTT
TRBD1	TRBV27	.	TRBJ1-4	CASRNLPGQGLSLAEEKLFF	TGTGCCAGCAGGAATTTACCGGGACAGGGACTTTCGTTGGCCGAGGAAAAACTGTTTTTT
.	TRBV6-6	.	TRBJ1-1	CASTKASGPTEAFF	TGTGCCAGCACGAAAGCCTCGGGACCCACTGAAGCTTTCTTT
TRBD1	TRBV28	.	TRBJ2-7	CASSPTGQGGQQYF	TGTGCCAGCAGCCCCACTGGACAGGGGGGTCAACAGTACTTC
.	TRBV28	.	TRBJ1-2	CASSFGAVNYGYTF	TGTGCCAGCAGTTTCGGGGCGGTTAACTATGGCTACACCTTC
TRBD2	TRBV18	.	TRBJ2-1	CASSPLLGLAAYNEQFF	TGTGCCAGCTCACCACTTTTGGGACTAGCGGCGTACAATGAGCAGTTCTTC
.	TRBV18	.	TRBJ1-4	CASSPGREKLFF	TGTGCCAGCTCACCGGGGCGGGAAAAACTGTTTTTT
TRBD1	TRBV5-1	.	TRBJ2-7	CASSWGQGTEQYF	TGCGCCAGCAGCTGGGGACAGGGTACCGAGCAGTACTTC
.	TRBV7-9	few	TRBJ2-7	CASSLDYPYEQYF	TGTGCCAGCAGCTTAGACTACCCCTACGAGCAGTACTTC